This is a list of T cell receptor beta chains from one sample in a study of blood T cell repertoires in COVID-19. This table comes from immunoSEQ multiplex PCR, and its TCRdb copy is limited to in-frame clones, with some not included. The sample yields 250,000 to 350,000 clones, roughly nine tenths seen once. The sequenced sample was peripheral blood. These receptors were obtained from a man aged 18 to 30 with active or convalescent COVID-19. Both conserved end residues are part of each CDR3. The order of the fields is V gene, D gene, clone size, J gene, CDR3 DNA, CDR3 protein. A D gene is named only where the DNA matches it firmly. Rows give clone size only sometimes, using once, few, many, or a class for an expanded clone.

v_gene: TRBV7-3; d_gene: NA; abundance: NA; j_gene: TRBJ1-1; CDR3nt: TGTGCCAGCAGCTTAATAGGTGGAGGGACTGAAGCTTTCTTT; CDR3aa: CASSLIGGGTEAFF
v_gene: TRBV21-1; d_gene: NA; abundance: NA; j_gene: TRBJ1-1; CDR3nt: TGTGCCAGCAGCAGCCGACAGTCGAACACTGAAGCTTTCTTT; CDR3aa: CASSSRQSNTEAFF
v_gene: TRBV28; d_gene: NA; abundance: NA; j_gene: TRBJ2-7; CDR3nt: TGTGCCAGCAGTTTACCACCCCCGGACAGCCCCAACATCTACGAGCAGTACTTC; CDR3aa: CASSLPPPDSPNIYEQYF
v_gene: TRBV5-5; d_gene: TRBD2; abundance: NA; j_gene: TRBJ2-1; CDR3nt: TGTGCCAGCAGCTCGGGACTAGCGGGGTTGGCGTACAATGAGCAGTTCTTC; CDR3aa: CASSSGLAGLAYNEQFF
v_gene: TRBV6-2/TRBV6-3; d_gene: TRBD1; abundance: NA; j_gene: TRBJ2-7; CDR3nt: TGTGCCAGCAGTTGGGGACAGAGCTCCTACGAGCAGTACTTC; CDR3aa: CASSWGQSSYEQYF
v_gene: TRBV18; d_gene: NA; abundance: NA; j_gene: TRBJ1-1; CDR3nt: TGTGCCAGCTCACCTGACGGGTTTGAAGCTTTCTTT; CDR3aa: CASSPDGFEAFF
v_gene: TRBV5-1; d_gene: TRBD2; abundance: NA; j_gene: TRBJ2-1; CDR3nt: TGCGCCAGCAGCTTGAGGTTAGCGGGCCCCTACAATGAGCAGTTCTTC; CDR3aa: CASSLRLAGPYNEQFF
v_gene: TRBV28; d_gene: TRBD1; abundance: NA; j_gene: TRBJ2-2; CDR3nt: TGTGCCAGCAGCATACAGGGGGCGCGTGTCGGGGAGCTGTTTTTT; CDR3aa: CASSIQGARVGELFF
v_gene: TRBV9; d_gene: TRBD1; abundance: NA; j_gene: TRBJ2-1; CDR3nt: TGTGCCAGCAGCGTAGCTAGCCTTGGACAGGGATTCTACAATGAGCAGTTCTTC; CDR3aa: CASSVASLGQGFYNEQFF
v_gene: TRBV28; d_gene: NA; abundance: NA; j_gene: TRBJ1-5; CDR3nt: TGTGCCAGCACCCCCCCGGGACTCAATAATCAGCCCCAGCATTTT; CDR3aa: CASTPPGLNNQPQHF
v_gene: TRBV4-3; d_gene: NA; abundance: few; j_gene: TRBJ1-3; CDR3nt: TGCGCCAGCAGCCAGAGCGCCTCCTCTGGAAACACCATATATTTT; CDR3aa: CASSQSASSGNTIYF
v_gene: TRBV9; d_gene: NA; abundance: NA; j_gene: TRBJ1-1; CDR3nt: TGTGCCAGCAGCGGGATTCCAGGCTCGAACACTGAAGCTTTCTTT; CDR3aa: CASSGIPGSNTEAFF
v_gene: TRBV6-5; d_gene: NA; abundance: few; j_gene: TRBJ1-1; CDR3nt: TGTGCCAGCAGTTACCTGGCAGGGAGGGACACTGAAGCTTTCTTT; CDR3aa: CASSYLAGRDTEAFF
v_gene: TRBV27; d_gene: TRBD1; abundance: NA; j_gene: TRBJ2-7; CDR3nt: TGTGCCAGCAGTTTCGGGACAGGCTACGAGCAGTACTTC; CDR3aa: CASSFGTGYEQYF
v_gene: TRBV28; d_gene: NA; abundance: NA; j_gene: TRBJ1-2; CDR3nt: TGTGCCAGCAGTCACAGGGATGTAGGGTATGGCTACACCTTC; CDR3aa: CASSHRDVGYGYTF
v_gene: TRBV5-1; d_gene: TRBD1; abundance: few; j_gene: TRBJ1-5; CDR3nt: TGCGCCAGCAGCTTGGGGGACAGGGTCTCCAATCAGCCCCAGCATTTT; CDR3aa: CASSLGDRVSNQPQHF
v_gene: TRBV5-6; d_gene: TRBD2; abundance: NA; j_gene: TRBJ2-4; CDR3nt: TGTGCCAGCAGCCGGGCTAGCGGACTCCTAGCCAAAAACATTCAGTACTTC; CDR3aa: CASSRASGLLAKNIQYF
v_gene: TRBV5-4; d_gene: NA; abundance: NA; j_gene: TRBJ1-1; CDR3nt: TGTGCCAGCAGCTTGGGGGCGGGGGAAGCTTTCTTT; CDR3aa: CASSLGAGEAFF
v_gene: TRBV6-5; d_gene: NA; abundance: NA; j_gene: TRBJ1-6; CDR3nt: TGTGCCAGCAGTTACGGGGGGGCTTCACCCCTCCACTTT; CDR3aa: CASSYGGASPLHF
v_gene: TRBV7-2; d_gene: TRBD1; abundance: NA; j_gene: TRBJ2-5; CDR3nt: TGTGCCAGCAGTCTGGACAGGGTCCGAGAGACCCAGTACTTC; CDR3aa: CASSLDRVRETQYF
v_gene: TRBV27; d_gene: TRBD1; abundance: NA; j_gene: TRBJ1-1; CDR3nt: TGTGCCAGCAGTTCCCTGGGAGGACAGGGGAACACTGAAGCTTTCTTT; CDR3aa: CASSSLGGQGNTEAFF
v_gene: TRBV6-2/TRBV6-3; d_gene: TRBD1; abundance: once; j_gene: TRBJ1-1; CDR3nt: TGTGCCAGCAGTTCCCTCCCGCCGGGACAGCCGTTCCGGGCTTTCTTT; CDR3aa: CASSSLPPGQPFRAFF
v_gene: TRBV6-2/TRBV6-3; d_gene: TRBD2; abundance: NA; j_gene: TRBJ2-7; CDR3nt: TGTGCCAGCAGTCCAGAGGTCTCGGGGGGAGTCTACGAGCAGTACTTC; CDR3aa: CASSPEVSGGVYEQYF
v_gene: TRBV11-3; d_gene: TRBD2; abundance: NA; j_gene: TRBJ2-1; CDR3nt: TGTGCCAGCAGCCCCAGTTCGGGAGGTAACAATGAGCAGTTCTTC; CDR3aa: CASSPSSGGNNEQFF
v_gene: TRBV6-2/TRBV6-3; d_gene: NA; abundance: NA; j_gene: TRBJ1-2; CDR3nt: TGTGCCAGCAGTTATTTGGACAGTCGGTACTATGGCTACACCTTC; CDR3aa: CASSYLDSRYYGYTF
v_gene: TRBV7-6; d_gene: NA; abundance: NA; j_gene: TRBJ2-7; CDR3nt: TGTGCCAGCATCGAACTTCCGCTGGGGGCGGGAGCCTACGAGCAGTACTTC; CDR3aa: CASIELPLGAGAYEQYF
v_gene: TRBV5-6; d_gene: TRBD1; abundance: NA; j_gene: TRBJ2-7; CDR3nt: TGTGCCAGCAGCTCGCTGAGGACAGGGAAAGTCTACGAGCAGTACTTC; CDR3aa: CASSSLRTGKVYEQYF
v_gene: TRBV9; d_gene: NA; abundance: NA; j_gene: TRBJ1-1; CDR3nt: TGTGCCAGCAGCGTAGCGCGGGAGAACACTGAAGCTTTCTTT; CDR3aa: CASSVARENTEAFF
v_gene: TRBV11-1; d_gene: TRBD2; abundance: NA; j_gene: TRBJ2-3; CDR3nt: TGTGCCAGCAGCGAGAACCTAGCGGTTAGCACAGATACGCAGTATTTT; CDR3aa: CASSENLAVSTDTQYF
v_gene: TRBV10-3; d_gene: TRBD2; abundance: NA; j_gene: TRBJ2-4; CDR3nt: TGTGCCATCAGCGATCCCCGGGAGGTAACCAAAAACATTCAGTACTTC; CDR3aa: CAISDPREVTKNIQYF
v_gene: TRBV7-9; d_gene: NA; abundance: once; j_gene: TRBJ2-5; CDR3nt: TGTGCCAGCAGCTTATTCGAGGGCCGGGGAGAGACCCAGTACTTC; CDR3aa: CASSLFEGRGETQYF
v_gene: TRBV5-1; d_gene: TRBD1; abundance: once; j_gene: TRBJ2-1; CDR3nt: TGCGCCAGCAGCTTGCCGGACAGGAAGAAATCCTACAATGAGCAGTTCTTC; CDR3aa: CASSLPDRKKSYNEQFF
v_gene: TRBV19; d_gene: TRBD2; abundance: NA; j_gene: TRBJ2-7; CDR3nt: TGTGCCAGTAGCGGACTAGCGGGAATCTACGAGCAGTACTTC; CDR3aa: CASSGLAGIYEQYF
v_gene: TRBV5-1; d_gene: TRBD1; abundance: NA; j_gene: TRBJ2-1; CDR3nt: TGCGCCAGCAGCTTGGAGGGGACAGGGCACCACAATGAGCAGTTCTTC; CDR3aa: CASSLEGTGHHNEQFF
v_gene: TRBV19; d_gene: NA; abundance: NA; j_gene: TRBJ1-3; CDR3nt: TGTGCCAGTAATACAGGGTCTGGAAACACCATATATTTT; CDR3aa: CASNTGSGNTIYF
v_gene: TRBV6-5; d_gene: NA; abundance: NA; j_gene: TRBJ2-5; CDR3nt: TGTGCCAGCAGCCGCTCCGGAGGGGTTTTAGAGACCCAGTACTTC; CDR3aa: CASSRSGGVLETQYF
v_gene: TRBV6-2/TRBV6-3; d_gene: NA; abundance: NA; j_gene: TRBJ2-3; CDR3nt: TGTGCCAGCAGTTACGGCGGTGGGGGCGGATACCGGTCGGATACGCAGTATTTT; CDR3aa: CASSYGGGGGYRSDTQYF
v_gene: TRBV11-2; d_gene: TRBD2; abundance: NA; j_gene: TRBJ2-5; CDR3nt: TGTGCCAGCAGCCAGGGACTAGCGGGGGGGAATCGACAAGAGACCCAGTACTTC; CDR3aa: CASSQGLAGGNRQETQYF
v_gene: TRBV20-1; d_gene: NA; abundance: NA; j_gene: TRBJ1-1; CDR3nt: TGCAGTGCTAACGGTAACAGGAAAGCTTTCTTT; CDR3aa: CSANGNRKAFF
v_gene: TRBV2; d_gene: TRBD1; abundance: few; j_gene: TRBJ1-5; CDR3nt: TGTGCCAGCAGTGAAGGATCGCGGGACAGGGAGCATTTT; CDR3aa: CASSEGSRDREHF
v_gene: TRBV7-2; d_gene: TRBD1; abundance: NA; j_gene: TRBJ1-4; CDR3nt: TGTGCCAGCAGCTTGACAGGGGGCAGCAATGAAAAACTGTTTTTT; CDR3aa: CASSLTGGSNEKLFF
v_gene: TRBV28; d_gene: TRBD1; abundance: NA; j_gene: TRBJ2-7; CDR3nt: TGTGCCAGCAGTTTAATGGGCTTAGGGACAGGGAGGGCTAACGAGCAGTACTTC; CDR3aa: CASSLMGLGTGRANEQYF
v_gene: TRBV7-2; d_gene: TRBD1; abundance: NA; j_gene: TRBJ1-6; CDR3nt: TGTGCCAGCAGCTTAATGCAGGGGGCAGGATCACCCCTCCACTTT; CDR3aa: CASSLMQGAGSPLHF
v_gene: TRBV21-1; d_gene: NA; abundance: NA; j_gene: TRBJ2-5; CDR3nt: TGTGCCAGCAGCAAAGCTAGTGGTACTTCTAGCGGGAAACCTTCCCAAGAGACCCAGTACTTC; CDR3aa: CASSKASGTSSGKPSQETQYF
v_gene: TRBV7-3; d_gene: TRBD1; abundance: NA; j_gene: TRBJ1-1; CDR3nt: TGTGCCAGCAGCTTAACCGGGACAGGGGCGAACACTGAAGCTTTCTTT; CDR3aa: CASSLTGTGANTEAFF
v_gene: TRBV28; d_gene: NA; abundance: once; j_gene: TRBJ1-5; CDR3nt: TGTGCCAGCAGCCCTTTGAAGGCAGGGTACTCTCAGCCCCAGCATTTT; CDR3aa: CASSPLKAGYSQPQHF
v_gene: TRBV28; d_gene: NA; abundance: NA; j_gene: TRBJ2-6; CDR3nt: TGTGCCAGCAACAACCCCGGGGCTGGGGCCAACGTCCTGACTTTC; CDR3aa: CASNNPGAGANVLTF
v_gene: TRBV9; d_gene: NA; abundance: NA; j_gene: TRBJ1-2; CDR3nt: TGTGCCAGCACCCAGGGGTTCTTTAACTATGGCTACACCTTC; CDR3aa: CASTQGFFNYGYTF
v_gene: TRBV5-1; d_gene: TRBD1; abundance: few; j_gene: TRBJ2-5; CDR3nt: TGCGCCAGCAGCTCTGACAGGGAGAGAGAGACCCAGTACTTC; CDR3aa: CASSSDRERETQYF